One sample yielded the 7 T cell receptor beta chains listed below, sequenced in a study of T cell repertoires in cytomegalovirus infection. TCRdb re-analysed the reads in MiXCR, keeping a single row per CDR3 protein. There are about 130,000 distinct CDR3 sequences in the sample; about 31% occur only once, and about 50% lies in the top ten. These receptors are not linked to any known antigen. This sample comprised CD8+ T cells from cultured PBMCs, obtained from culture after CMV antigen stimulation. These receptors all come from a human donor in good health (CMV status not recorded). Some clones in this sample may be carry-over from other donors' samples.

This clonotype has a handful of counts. The CDR3 is CAPHANQGSYNEQFF. The CDR3 DNA sequence: TGTGCCCCCCACGCAAATCAGGGGTCCTACAATGAGCAGTTCTTC. The chain uses TRBV2 and TRBJ2-1; TRBD1 might be the D (6 bases). The CDR3 covers 15 residues. The germline V gene encodes CDR1 SNHLY and CDR2 FYNNEI. Trimming shortened V by 11 bases and J by 1 base, and 18 bases separated the two germline ends. Complete variable domain (other parts from reference TRBV2 and TRBJ2-1): EPEVTQTPSHQVTQMGQEVILRCVPISNHLYFYWYRQILGQKVEFLVSFYNNEISEKSEIFDDQFSVERPDGSNFTLKIRSTKLEDSAMYFCAPHANQGSYNEQFFGPGTRLTVL.

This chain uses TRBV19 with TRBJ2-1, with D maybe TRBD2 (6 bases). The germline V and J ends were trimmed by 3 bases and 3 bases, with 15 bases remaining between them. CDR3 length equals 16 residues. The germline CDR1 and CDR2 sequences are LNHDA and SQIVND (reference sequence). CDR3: CASSINLGGGYNEQFF. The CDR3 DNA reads TGTGCCAGTAGTATTAACTTGGGGGGTGGCTACAATGAGCAGTTCTTC.

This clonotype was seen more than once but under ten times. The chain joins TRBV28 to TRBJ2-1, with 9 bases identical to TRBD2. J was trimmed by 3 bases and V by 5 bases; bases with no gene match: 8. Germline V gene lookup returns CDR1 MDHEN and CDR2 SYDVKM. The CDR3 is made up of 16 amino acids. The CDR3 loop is CASSILGTSLYNEQFF. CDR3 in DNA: TGTGCCAGCAGTATTCTCGGGACTAGCCTCTACAATGAGCAGTTCTTC.

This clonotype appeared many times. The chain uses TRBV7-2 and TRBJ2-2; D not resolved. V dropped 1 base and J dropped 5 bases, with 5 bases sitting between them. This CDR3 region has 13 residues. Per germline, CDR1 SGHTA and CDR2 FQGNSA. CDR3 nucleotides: TGTGCCAGCAGCTTAGAGTTGACCGGGGAGCTGTTTTTT. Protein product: CASSLELTGELFF. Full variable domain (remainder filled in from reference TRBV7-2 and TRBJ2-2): GAGVSQSPSNKVTEKGKDVELRCDPISGHTALYWYRQSLGQGLEFLIYFQGNSAPDKSGLPSDRFSAERTGGSVSTLTIQRTQQEDSAVYLCASSLELTGELFFGEGSRLTVL.

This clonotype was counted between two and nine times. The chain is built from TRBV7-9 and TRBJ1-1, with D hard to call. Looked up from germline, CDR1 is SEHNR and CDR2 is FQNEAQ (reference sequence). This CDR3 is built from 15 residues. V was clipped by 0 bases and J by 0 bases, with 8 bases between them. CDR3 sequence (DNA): TGTGCCAGCAGCTTAGCGTCCGGGCTGAACACTGAAGCTTTCTTT. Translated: CASSLASGLNTEAFF.

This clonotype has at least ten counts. CDR3 DNA: TGCAGCGTCGGACTAGCAGAACGCACAGATACGCAGTATTTT. As protein: CSVGLAERTDTQYF. This chain links TRBV20-1 with TRBJ2-3; the match to TRBD2 covers 8 bases. The CDR3 length is 14 residues. In germline, CDR1 is DFQATT, CDR2 SNEGSKA (reference sequence).

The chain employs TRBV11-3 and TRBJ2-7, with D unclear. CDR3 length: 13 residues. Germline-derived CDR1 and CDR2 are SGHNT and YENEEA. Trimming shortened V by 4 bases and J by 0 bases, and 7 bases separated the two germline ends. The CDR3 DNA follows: TGTGCCAGCAGCTCGGACGGCTCCTACGAGCAGTACTTC. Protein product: CASSSDGSYEQYF.